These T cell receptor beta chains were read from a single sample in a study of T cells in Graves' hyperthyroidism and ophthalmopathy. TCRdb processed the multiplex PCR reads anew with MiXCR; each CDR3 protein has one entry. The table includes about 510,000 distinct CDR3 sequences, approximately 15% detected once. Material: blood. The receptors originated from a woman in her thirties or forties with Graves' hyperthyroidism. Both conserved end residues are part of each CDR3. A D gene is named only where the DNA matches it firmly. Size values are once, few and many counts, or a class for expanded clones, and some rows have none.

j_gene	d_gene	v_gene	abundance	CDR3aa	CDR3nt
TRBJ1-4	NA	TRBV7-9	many	CASSLTGNPNEKLFF	TGTGCCAGCAGCTTAACGGGCAACCCTAATGAAAAACTGTTTTTT
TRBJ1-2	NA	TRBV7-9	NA	CASSRGPGTDYGYTF	TGTGCCAGTAGCCGGGGCCCCGGGACTGACTATGGCTACACCTTC
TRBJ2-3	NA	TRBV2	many	CASSPVGLSSTDTQYF	TGTGCCAGCAGTCCGGTGGGACTCTCTAGCACAGATACGCAGTATTTT
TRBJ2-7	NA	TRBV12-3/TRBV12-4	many	CASSLRHSAEQYF	TGTGCCAGCAGTTTACGACATAGTGCCGAGCAGTACTTC
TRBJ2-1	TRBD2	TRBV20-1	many	CSARSPAGDEQFF	TGCAGTGCTAGATCGCCAGCGGGAGATGAGCAGTTCTTC
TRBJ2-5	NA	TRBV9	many	CASSVGFDGEVETQYF	TGTGCCAGCAGCGTAGGATTTGACGGCGAGGTTGAGACCCAGTACTTC
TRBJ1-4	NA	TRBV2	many	CASGGIGSEKLFF	TGTGCCAGCGGGGGGATCGGATCGGAAAAACTGTTTTTT
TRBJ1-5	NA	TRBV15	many	CATSRDNVGREPQHF	TGTGCCACCAGCAGAGATAATGTAGGGAGAGAGCCCCAGCATTTT
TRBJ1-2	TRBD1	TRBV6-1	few	CASRNRGLHYGYTF	TGTGCCAGCAGAAACAGGGGTCTCCACTATGGCTACACCTTC
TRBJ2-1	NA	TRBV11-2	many	CASSSRPTRLGYEQFF	TGTGCCAGCAGCTCCAGACCGACAAGATTGGGGTATGAGCAGTTCTTC
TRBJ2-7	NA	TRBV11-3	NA	CASSLQGEEQYF	TGTGCCAGCAGCTTACAGGGCGAGGAGCAGTACTTC
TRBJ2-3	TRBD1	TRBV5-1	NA	CASSRVYPEQGAVADTQYF	TGCGCCAGCAGCCGAGTTTATCCTGAACAGGGGGCGGTCGCAGATACGCAGTATTTT
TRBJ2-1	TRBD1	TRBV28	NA	CASTRDRGLNEQFF	TGTGCCAGCACCAGGGACAGGGGGCTCAATGAGCAGTTCTTC
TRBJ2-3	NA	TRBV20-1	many	CSADPLGATDTQYF	TGCAGTGCGGATCCGTTGGGGGCAACAGATACGCAGTATTTT
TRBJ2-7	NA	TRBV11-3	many	CASSLEGNDYEQYF	TGTGCCAGCAGCTTAGAAGGGAACGACTACGAGCAGTACTTC
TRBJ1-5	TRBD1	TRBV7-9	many	CASSEGQGGDQPQHF	TGTGCCAGCAGCGAAGGACAGGGGGGAGATCAGCCCCAGCATTTT
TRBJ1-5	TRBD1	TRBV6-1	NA	CASSETGQGPNQPQHF	TGTGCCAGCAGTGAAACCGGACAGGGGCCCAATCAGCCCCAGCATTTT
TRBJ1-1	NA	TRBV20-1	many	CSARDSFVAEAFF	TGCAGTGCTAGGGACAGTTTCGTGGCTGAAGCTTTCTTT
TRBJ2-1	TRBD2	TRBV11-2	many	CASSSTAGVPGNEQFF	TGTGCCAGCAGCTCTACAGCGGGAGTCCCAGGAAATGAGCAGTTCTTC
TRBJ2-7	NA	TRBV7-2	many	CASGERGARSYEQYF	TGTGCCAGCGGAGAACGGGGGGCGCGGAGCTACGAGCAGTACTTC
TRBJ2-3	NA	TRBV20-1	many	CSARGETANTQYF	TGCAGTGCTAGAGGAGAAACAGCAAATACGCAGTATTTT